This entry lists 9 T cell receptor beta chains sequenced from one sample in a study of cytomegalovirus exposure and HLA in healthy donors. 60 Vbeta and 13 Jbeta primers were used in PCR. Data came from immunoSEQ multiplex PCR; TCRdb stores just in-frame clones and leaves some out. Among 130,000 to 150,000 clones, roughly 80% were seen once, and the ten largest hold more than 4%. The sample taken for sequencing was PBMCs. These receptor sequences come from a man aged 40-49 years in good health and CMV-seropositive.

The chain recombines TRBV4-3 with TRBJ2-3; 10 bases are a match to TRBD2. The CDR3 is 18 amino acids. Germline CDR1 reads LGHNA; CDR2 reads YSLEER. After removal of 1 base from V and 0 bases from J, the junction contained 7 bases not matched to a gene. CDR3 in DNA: TGCGCCAGCAGCCAAGGGTCCCTAGCGGGGGTCAGCACAGATACGCAGTATTTT. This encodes CASSQGSLAGVSTDTQYF.

The CDR3 sequence is CASSRGLADLYNEQFF. The CDR3 DNA reads TGCGCCAGCAGCCGGGGACTAGCGGACCTCTACAATGAGCAGTTCTTC. V usage is TRBV4-1 and J usage is TRBJ2-1; 11 nucleotides align to TRBD2. The ends lost 4 bases at V and 3 bases at J; junction bases unmatched: 5. CDR1 MGHRA and CDR2 YSYEKL come from the germline V gene. The CDR3 runs 16 residues.

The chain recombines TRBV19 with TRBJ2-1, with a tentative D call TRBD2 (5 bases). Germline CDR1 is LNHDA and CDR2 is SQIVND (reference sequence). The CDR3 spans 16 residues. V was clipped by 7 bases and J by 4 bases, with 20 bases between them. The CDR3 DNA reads TGTGCCAGTACCGGGCCCGGCCGAGGGATATACAATGAGCAGTTCTTC. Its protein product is CASTGPGRGIYNEQFF.

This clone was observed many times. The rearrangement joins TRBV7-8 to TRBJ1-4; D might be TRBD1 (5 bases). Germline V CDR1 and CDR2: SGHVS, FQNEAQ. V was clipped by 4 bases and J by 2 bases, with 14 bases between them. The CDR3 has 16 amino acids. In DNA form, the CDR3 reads TGTGCCAGCAGCTCCCAGGGTGGGGGGACTAATGAAAAACTGTTTTTT. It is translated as CASSSQGGGTNEKLFF.

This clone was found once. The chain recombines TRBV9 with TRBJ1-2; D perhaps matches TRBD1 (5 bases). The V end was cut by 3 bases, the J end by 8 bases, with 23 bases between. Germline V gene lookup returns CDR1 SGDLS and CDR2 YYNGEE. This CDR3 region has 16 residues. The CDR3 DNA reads TGTGCCAGCAGCGCGCCTGACAGCACCTTCGTGGGGGGCTACACCTTC. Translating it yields CASSAPDSTFVGGYTF.

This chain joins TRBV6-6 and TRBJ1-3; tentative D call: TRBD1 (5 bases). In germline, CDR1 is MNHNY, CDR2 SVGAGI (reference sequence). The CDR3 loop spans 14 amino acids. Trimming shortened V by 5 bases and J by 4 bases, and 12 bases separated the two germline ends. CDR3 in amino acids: CASSQGTAGNTIYF. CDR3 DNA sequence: TGTGCCAGCAGTCAAGGGACTGCCGGAAACACCATATATTTT.

Written as DNA, the CDR3 is TGTGCCAGCAGCTTATCTGTAGGGGCCGGGCAGCCCCAGCATTTT. Translated, it gives CASSLSVGAGQPQHF. The chain uses TRBV11-2 and TRBJ1-5; TRBD1 might be the D (5 bases). Germline V gene lookup returns CDR1 SGHAT and CDR2 FQNNGV. Trimming pared 2 bases from V and 7 bases from J, leaving 15 bases between. The CDR3 is made up of 15 amino acids.

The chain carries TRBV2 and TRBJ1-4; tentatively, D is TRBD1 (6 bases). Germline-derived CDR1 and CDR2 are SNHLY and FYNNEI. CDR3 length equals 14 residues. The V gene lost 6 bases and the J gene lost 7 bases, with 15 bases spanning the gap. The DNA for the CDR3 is TGTGCCAGCAGGAAGGACAGCGGAAGTGAAAAACTGTTTTTT. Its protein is CASRKDSGSEKLFF. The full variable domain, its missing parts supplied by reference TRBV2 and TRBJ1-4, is EPEVTQTPSHQVTQMGQEVILRCVPISNHLYFYWYRQILGQKVEFLVSFYNNEISEKSEIFDDQFSVERPDGSNFTLKIRSTKLEDSAMYFCASRKDSGSEKLFFGSGTQLSVL.

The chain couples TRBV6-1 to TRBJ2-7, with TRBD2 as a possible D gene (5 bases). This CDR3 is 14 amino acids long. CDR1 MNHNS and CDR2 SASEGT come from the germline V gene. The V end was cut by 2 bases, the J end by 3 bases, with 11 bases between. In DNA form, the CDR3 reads TGTGCCAGCAGTGAAATGGACGGACTCTACGAGCAGTACTTC. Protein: CASSEMDGLYEQYF.